One and the same sample provided the 28 T cell receptor beta chains below, sequenced in a study of T cell changes during pregnancy in multiple sclerosis. The table came from immunoSEQ multiplex PCR; TCRdb's copy has only in-frame clones and leaves some out. The sample includes 15,000 to 20,000 clones, 95% to 97% of them seen just once. The specimen was peripheral blood, collected in the third trimester of pregnancy. The source of these receptors is a female donor with multiple sclerosis, enrolled in a pregnancy study.

This rearrangement joins TRBV11-3 to TRBJ2-1, with 11 bases that match TRBD2. Per the germline V gene, CDR1 is SGHNT and CDR2 is YENEEA. The CDR3 covers 16 residues. Trimming cost V 5 bases and J 0 bases; bases outside gene matches: 3. The CDR3 protein is CASSHTSGSSYNEQFF. The CDR3 DNA follows: TGTGCCAGCAGCCATACTAGCGGGAGCTCCTACAATGAGCAGTTCTTC.

The chain has TRBV28 and TRBJ2-5, with 10 bases matching TRBD1. This CDR3 comprises 19 residues. The V segment lost 6 bases and the J segment 4 bases; nucleotides outside the gene matches: 20. Germline V CDR1 and CDR2: MDHEN, SYDVKM. This CDR3 is CASSPLGTGEISSIETQYF. The CDR3 DNA follows: TGTGCCAGCAGCCCACTCGGGACAGGGGAAATTTCAAGTATAGAGACCCAGTACTTC.

This chain uses TRBV2 with TRBJ2-4, with TRBD1 as a possible D gene (6 bases). In germline, CDR1 is SNHLY, CDR2 FYNNEI. This CDR3 is built from 17 residues. V was clipped by 8 bases and J by 0 bases, with 20 bases between them. The CDR3 loop reads CASHNPTGWLAKNIQYF. The CDR3 DNA reads TGTGCCAGCCATAACCCGACAGGATGGCTAGCCAAAAACATTCAGTACTTC. Drawing the rest from reference TRBV2 and TRBJ2-4, the complete variable domain is EPEVTQTPSHQVTQMGQEVILRCVPISNHLYFYWYRQILGQKVEFLVSFYNNEISEKSEIFDDQFSVERPDGSNFTLKIRSTKLEDSAMYFCASHNPTGWLAKNIQYFGAGTRLSVL.

The chain links TRBV2 to TRBJ1-1, with D maybe TRBD1 (5 bases). The germline gives CDR1 SNHLY, CDR2 FYNNEI. V shed 7 bases and J shed 1 base, with 10 bases lying between them. The length of the CDR3 is 13 residues. CDR3 loop: CASIKDTNTEAFF. The CDR3 nucleotides read TGTGCCAGCATTAAGGACACGAACACTGAAGCTTTCTTT.

This chain uses TRBV7-8 with TRBJ1-5; 9 bases match TRBD1. V lost 5 bases and J lost 7; bases outside the gene matches: 6. There are 14 residues in the CDR3. Germline loops: CDR1 SGHVS, CDR2 FQNEAQ. The CDR3 loop reads CASSLDRGGQPQHF. In DNA, the CDR3 is TGTGCCAGCAGCCTCGACAGGGGGGGGCAGCCCCAGCATTTT.

The rearrangement links TRBV29-1 to TRBJ1-5; TRBD1 matches 7 bases. CDR1 SQVTM and CDR2 ANQGSEA come from the germline V gene. The CDR3 covers 13 residues. The ends lost 6 bases at V and 6 bases at J; junction bases unmatched: 8. The CDR3 sequence is CSVGRGLGQPQHF. The CDR3 DNA sequence: TGCAGCGTGGGCAGGGGGTTGGGTCAGCCCCAGCATTTT.

The rearrangement joins TRBV29-1 to TRBJ1-1; TRBD1 matches 8 bases. CDR3 size: 14 residues. Trimming removed 7 bases from V and 1 base from J; junction bases left unmatched: 8. CDR1 and CDR2 from the germline V gene are SQVTM and ANQGSEA. The CDR3: CSAGQGAENTEAFF. CDR3 sequence (DNA): TGCAGCGCCGGGCAGGGGGCTGAGAACACTGAAGCTTTCTTT.

V and J are TRBV15 and TRBJ1-5; a possible D gene is TRBD1 (5 bases). The CDR3 is 14 residues long. CDR1 and CDR2 (germline): LNHNV, YYDKDF (reference sequence). Trimming pared 0 bases from V and 5 bases from J, leaving 8 bases between. In DNA, the CDR3 is TGTGCCACCAGCAGAGACAGGGTTGATCAGCCCCAGCATTTT. Protein product: CATSRDRVDQPQHF.

This clone was seen more than once but under ten times. The V and J genes are TRBV27 and TRBJ1-1; D possibly corresponds to TRBD1 (6 bases). The CDR3 loop spans 15 amino acids. The germline gives CDR1 MNHEY, CDR2 SMNVEV (reference sequence). Trimming pared 4 bases from V and 2 bases from J, leaving 14 bases between. CDR3 bases: TGTGCCAGCAGTTCCGTGTCGGGGGGCAACACTGAAGCTTTCTTT. Its protein product is CASSSVSGGNTEAFF.

The chain recombines TRBV6-6 with TRBJ1-4; 10 nucleotides align to TRBD1. Trimming took 7 bases from V and 5 from J; bases not matched to a gene: 7. CDR1 and CDR2 (germline): MNHNY, SVGAGI (reference sequence). The CDR3 loop spans 15 amino acids. CDR3 in DNA: TGTGCCAGCACCGACAGGGGGCGGGAGAATGAAAAACTGTTTTTT. The encoded protein is CASTDRGRENEKLFF.

The chain is built from TRBV5-1 and TRBJ1-6; 7 nucleotides line up with TRBD1. Trimming took 4 bases from V and 10 from J; bases not matched to a gene: 11. Germline CDR1 reads SGHRS; CDR2 reads YFSETQ. CDR3 length: 15 amino acids. DNA for the CDR3: TGCGCCAGCAGCCCTGGGACAGACCCTAGCTCACCCCTCCACTTT. Protein sequence: CASSPGTDPSSPLHF.

J is TRBJ2-5 and V is TRBV5-1, with 8 bases aligning to TRBD2. Germline V gene data show CDR1 as SGHRS and CDR2 as YFSETQ. The length of the CDR3 is 16 residues. V lost 7 bases, J lost 3 bases, and 14 bases stayed unmatched. The CDR3, as DNA: TGCGCCAGCCCCCCCCAGCACGCGGGAGGAAAAGAGACCCAGTACTTC. Amino acid sequence: CASPPQHAGGKETQYF. The whole variable domain, remainder taken from reference TRBV5-1 and TRBJ2-5, is KAGVTQTPRYLIKTRGQQVTLSCSPISGHRSVSWYQQTPGQGLQFLFEYFSETQRNKGNFPGRFSGRQFSNSRSEMNVSTLELGDSALYLCASPPQHAGGKETQYFGPGTRLLVL.

The chain couples TRBV15 to TRBJ2-7; weak D call: TRBD1 (5 bases). The CDR3 runs to 14 residues. Per the germline V gene, CDR1 is LNHNV and CDR2 is YYDKDF (reference sequence). Trimming pared 0 bases from V and 2 bases from J, leaving 8 bases between. The CDR3 spells CATSREQGTYEQYF. DNA for the CDR3: TGTGCCACCAGCAGAGAGCAGGGAACCTACGAGCAGTACTTC.

V is TRBV27 and J is TRBJ2-1; D unresolved. Germline V gene sequence: CDR1 MNHEY, CDR2 SMNVEV (reference sequence). Deletions cut 6 bases from V and 2 bases from J, with 8 bases between. This CDR3 comprises 13 residues. The CDR3 DNA reads TGTGCCAGCAGGTACAGAGCCTACAATGAGCAGTTCTTC. Encoded protein: CASRYRAYNEQFF.

This chain connects TRBV6-6 to TRBJ2-2, with TRBD1 matching 7 bases. Losses at the gene ends were 1 base for V and 4 bases for J; bases not matched to a gene: 3. The CDR3 length is 15 residues. From germline, CDR1 is MNHNY and CDR2 SVGAGI (reference sequence). CDR3 DNA sequence: TGTGCCAGCAGTTACTTACAGGGGAGCACCGGGGAGCTGTTTTTT. This sequence encodes CASSYLQGSTGELFF.

The rearrangement links TRBV6-1 to TRBJ2-7; maybe TRBD1 (6 bases). Deletions cut 2 bases from V and 0 bases from J, with 14 bases between. Germline V CDR1 and CDR2: MNHNS, SASEGT. The CDR3 loop spans 16 amino acids. The CDR3 DNA is TGTGCCAGCAGTGAATCTTACAGGGTCAACTCCTACGAGCAGTACTTC. Protein product: CASSESYRVNSYEQYF.

The rearrangement uses TRBV5-5 and TRBJ1-5; the D gene is possibly TRBD1 (6 bases). Germline lookup yields CDR1 SGHKS and CDR2 YYEKEE (reference sequence). The length of the CDR3 is 15 residues. V lost 1 base to trimming and J lost 3 bases, with 11 bases between them. In DNA form, the CDR3 reads TGTGCCAGCAGCTTGATCCCAGGGGACAATCAGCCCCAGCATTTT. Translating gives CASSLIPGDNQPQHF.

The V and J genes are TRBV15 and TRBJ1-5; D is ambiguous. CDR3 length: 14 residues. CDR1 and CDR2 (germline): LNHNV, YYDKDF (reference sequence). V dropped 0 bases and J dropped 5 bases, with 8 bases sitting between them. The CDR3 loop is CATSRDFGYQPQHF. CDR3 bases: TGTGCCACCAGCAGAGACTTCGGTTATCAGCCCCAGCATTTT.

The chain carries TRBV25-1 and TRBJ2-2; TRBD2 aligns across 8 bases. This CDR3 contains 17 residues. CDR1 is MGHDK and CDR2 is SYGVNS in the germline V gene. The trim removed 2 bases at V and 0 bases at J, leaving 5 bases unmatched. The CDR3 is CASSERGGRPNTGELFF. The CDR3 DNA reads TGTGCCAGCAGTGAACGGGGGGGACGGCCGAACACCGGGGAGCTGTTTTTT. Together with reference TRBV25-1 and TRBJ2-2, the CDR3 gives the full variable domain: EADIYQTPRYLVIGTGKKITLECSQTMGHDKMYWYQQDPGMELHLIHYSYGVNSTEKGDLSSESTVSRIRTEHFPLTLESARPSHTSQYLCASSERGGRPNTGELFFGEGSRLTVL.

This CDR3 reads CSVDAGVDGYTF. The DNA of the CDR3 is TGCAGCGTTGATGCAGGGGTCGATGGCTACACCTTC. The genes are TRBV29-1 and TRBJ1-2; tentative D call: TRBD1 (6 bases). The CDR3 covers 12 residues. Germline CDR1 and CDR2: SQVTM and ANQGSEA. V was clipped by 3 bases and J by 6 bases, with 11 bases between them.

The chain employs TRBV5-5 and TRBJ2-7; D is uncertain. The CDR3 spans 11 residues. V gave up 5 bases and J gave up 2 bases, with 5 bases separating them. Germline lookup yields CDR1 SGHKS and CDR2 YYEKEE (reference sequence). The CDR3 nucleotides are TGTGCCAGCAGGGGCCCCTACGAGCAGTACTTC. This codes for CASRGPYEQYF.

This chain joins TRBV28 and TRBJ2-7, with D possibly TRBD1 on 5 matching bases. Deletions cut 7 bases from V and 2 bases from J, with 18 bases between. Germline values: CDR1 MDHEN, CDR2 SYDVKM. The CDR3 totals 15 residues. This CDR3 reads CASTWGRGPPYEQYF. The CDR3 bases are TGTGCCAGCACCTGGGGTAGGGGCCCTCCCTACGAGCAGTACTTC.

The rearrangement joins TRBV11-2 to TRBJ2-3; the D is unclear. V was pared by 5 bases and J by 3 bases, with 6 bases between. The germline gives CDR1 SGHAT, CDR2 FQNNGV. The CDR3 is 12 residues long. The CDR3 coding sequence is TGTGCCAGCAGCCACGGGACAGATACGCAGTATTTT. Translated: CASSHGTDTQYF.

This clone was observed a single time. The chain links TRBV15 to TRBJ1-5; a weak D match, TRBD1 (6 bases). CDR1 and CDR2 (germline): LNHNV, YYDKDF (reference sequence). The V gene lost 0 bases and the J gene lost 3 bases, with 21 bases spanning the gap. The CDR3 has 19 residues. The CDR3 here is CATSRDGEGHLPPNQPQHF. DNA for the CDR3: TGTGCCACCAGCAGAGATGGGGAGGGACATTTGCCCCCCAATCAGCCCCAGCATTTT.

This clone is a singleton in its sample. V gene TRBV6-5 combines with J gene TRBJ2-1; 7 nucleotides align to TRBD1. This CDR3 is built from 15 residues. CDR1 and CDR2 from the germline V gene are MNHEY and SVGAGI. The V segment lost 6 bases and the J segment 3 bases; nucleotides outside the gene matches: 8. The CDR3 sequence: CASSLQGPYYNEQFF. Written as DNA, the CDR3 is TGTGCCAGCAGCCTACAGGGGCCCTACTACAATGAGCAGTTCTTC.

The chain employs TRBV9 and TRBJ2-7; 12 bases fit TRBD2. CDR1 and CDR2 (germline): SGDLS, YYNGEE. CDR3 size: 17 residues. Trimming at V came to 1 base and at J to 3 bases, leaving 8 bases not matched to a gene. CDR3 sequence (DNA): TGTGCCAGCAGCGTACTAGCGGGAGGGTCTTCACACTACGAGCAGTACTTC. It translates to CASSVLAGGSSHYEQYF.

The J gene is TRBJ2-5, the V gene TRBV7-9, with 8 bases matching TRBD1. With V trimmed by 1 base and J by 4 bases, 5 bases remained unmatched. The CDR3 runs to 15 residues. CDR1 is SEHNR and CDR2 is FQNEAQ in the germline V gene (reference sequence). CDR3 sequence (DNA): TGTGCCAGCAGCTTAGACGCCAGGGGGCCAGAGACCCAGTACTTC. This encodes CASSLDARGPETQYF.

This chain uses TRBV5-1 with TRBJ2-1; 9 nucleotides line up with TRBD1. CDR1 and CDR2 from the germline V gene are SGHRS and YFSETQ. The CDR3 has 15 amino acids. V shed 2 bases, J shed 9 bases, and the junction held 9 bases outside the gene matches. The CDR3 loop reads CASSFYIGQGFEQFF. The CDR3 coding sequence is TGCGCCAGCAGCTTTTACATAGGACAGGGGTTTGAGCAGTTCTTC.